The 14 T cell receptor beta chains given below trace back to one sample, sequenced in a study of blood T cell repertoires in COVID-19. TCRdb keeps only in-frame clones here, not all; method: immunoSEQ multiplex PCR. This sample has under 300,000 clones; around 86% occur once, and the top ten carry 3%. Sample: peripheral blood. These receptors were collected from a woman under 40 with active or convalescent COVID-19.

The chain has TRBV6-5 and TRBJ1-5, with a weak D call TRBD1 (6 bases). Germline V lookup: CDR1 MNHEY, CDR2 SVGAGI. CDR3 length equals 14 residues. Trimming removed 5 bases at V and 4 bases at J, with 12 bases between. DNA for the CDR3: TGTGCCAGCAGTCGTGGCAGGGGAAATCAGCCCCAGCATTTT. Amino acids: CASSRGRGNQPQHF.

V usage is TRBV30 and J usage is TRBJ1-1, with D hard to call. The V gene's germline CDR1 is GTSNPN and CDR2 SVGIG (reference sequence). V was clipped by 8 bases and J by 0 bases, with 7 bases between them. The CDR3 sequence is 11 residues long. CDR3 sequence: CAGTLNTEAFF. The CDR3 nucleotides are TGTGCCGGCACACTGAACACTGAAGCTTTCTTT. Combining the CDR3 with reference TRBV30 and TRBJ1-1 gives the whole variable domain SQTIHQWPATLVQPVGSPLSLECTVEGTSNPNLYWYRQAAGRGLQLLFYSVGIGQISSEVPQNLSASRPQDRQFILSSKKLLLSDSGFYLCAGTLNTEAFFGQGTRLTVV.

The chain joins TRBV7-2 to TRBJ1-2; TRBD1 is a possible D gene (5 bases). Germline V CDR1 and CDR2: SGHTA, FQGNSA. Trimming pared 2 bases from V and 7 bases from J, leaving 14 bases between. The CDR3 spans 14 residues. CDR3 residues: CASSLLDTVVGYTF. The CDR3 DNA reads TGTGCCAGCAGCTTACTGGACACGGTGGTTGGCTACACCTTC.

The chain employs TRBV4-3 and TRBJ1-2; D uncertain. Per the germline V gene, CDR1 is LGHNA and CDR2 is YSLEER. This CDR3 is built from 15 residues. V lost 2 bases, J lost 0 bases, and 10 bases lay in between. In DNA form, the CDR3 reads TGCGCCAGCAGCCAAACCGTAGATTCTAACTATGGCTACACCTTC. Translation gives CASSQTVDSNYGYTF.

The J gene is TRBJ1-3, the V gene TRBV13; 7 nucleotides align to TRBD1. Germline values: CDR1 PRHDT, CDR2 FYEKMQ (reference sequence). Trimming cost V 5 bases and J 0 bases; bases outside gene matches: 10. The CDR3 extends over 17 amino acids. This CDR3 is CASSANRGPYSGNTIYF. The CDR3 DNA reads TGTGCCAGCAGCGCAAACAGGGGCCCCTACTCTGGAAACACCATATATTTT.

The chain carries TRBV11-2 and TRBJ2-7, with 10 bases matching TRBD2. After removal of 2 bases from V and 0 bases from J, the junction contained 1 base not matched to a gene. The CDR3 has 15 residues. Germline CDR1 reads SGHAT; CDR2 reads FQNNGV. CDR3 residues: CASSLTSGASYEQYF. CDR3 DNA sequence: TGTGCCAGCAGCTTAACTAGCGGGGCCTCCTACGAGCAGTACTTC.

In nucleotides, the CDR3 is TGTGCCAGCAGCCAACTAGCGGGGGGGCTTAATGAGCAGTTCTTC. This translates into CASSQLAGGLNEQFF. This chain links TRBV7-3 with TRBJ2-1; 13 bases fit TRBD2. The CDR3 contains 15 residues. CDR1 is SGHTA and CDR2 is FQGTGA in the germline V gene. Trimming at V came to 5 bases and at J to 7 bases, leaving 5 bases not matched to a gene.

The CDR3 coding sequence is TGTGCCTGGACTGAGCGCTGGGACAGTGCCACCTACGAGCAGTACTTC. It translates to CAWTERWDSATYEQYF. The genes are TRBV30 and TRBJ2-7; 7 bases are a match to TRBD1. The CDR3 is 16 residues long. V lost 4 bases, J lost 2 bases, and 14 bases stayed unmatched. The V gene's germline CDR1 is GTSNPN and CDR2 SVGIG (reference sequence).

This chain links TRBV4-3 with TRBJ1-2, with 9 bases matching TRBD1. CDR1 is LGHNA, CDR2 YSLEER, per germline. V shed 0 bases, J shed 4 bases, and the junction held 6 bases outside the gene matches. This CDR3 is 16 amino acids long. CDR3 loop: CASSQDYPTGGYGYTF. CDR3 in DNA: TGCGCCAGCAGCCAAGATTACCCGACAGGGGGCTATGGCTACACCTTC.

The V call is TRBV28, the J call TRBJ2-3; 11 bases map to TRBD1. Germline trimming cut 2 bases from V and 11 bases from J; bases unmatched to any gene: 9. The CDR3 has 15 amino acids. Germline V gene lookup returns CDR1 MDHEN and CDR2 SYDVKM. CDR3 DNA sequence: TGTGCCAGCAGTTTAGTTGCGGACAGGGGGCAAATGCAGTATTTT. Translating gives CASSLVADRGQMQYF.

The rearrangement uses TRBV20-1 and TRBJ2-3; 10 positions match TRBD1. In germline, CDR1 is DFQATT, CDR2 SNEGSKA (reference sequence). Trimming took 3 bases from V and 5 from J; bases not matched to a gene: 5. The CDR3 spans 14 residues. The CDR3 sequence is CSASRQGAVDTQYF. The CDR3 DNA is TGCAGTGCTAGTAGACAGGGGGCTGTAGATACGCAGTATTTT.

The V call is TRBV3-1 (or the pseudogene TRBV3-2), the J call TRBJ1-1; D call uncertain. CDR3 length equals 8 residues. CDR1 and CDR2 (germline): LGHDT, YNNKEL (reference sequence). The V end lost 4 bases, the J end lost 11 bases, and 2 bases lay between the germline ends. Written as DNA, the CDR3 is TGTGCCAGCAGCCCGGCTTTCTTT. As protein: CASSPAFF.

The chain employs TRBV19 and TRBJ1-5; 8 bases are shared with TRBD1. Germline V lookup: CDR1 LNHDA, CDR2 SQIVND (reference sequence). This CDR3 region has 14 residues. Trimming cost V 8 bases and J 0 bases; bases outside gene matches: 3. The CDR3 spells CASRDRTSNQPQHF. The CDR3 nucleotides read TGTGCCAGTCGGGACAGGACTAGCAATCAGCCCCAGCATTTT.

This clone turned up a few times. The J gene is TRBJ2-4, the V gene TRBV7-2; 8 bases fit TRBD1. The V gene's germline CDR1 is SGHTA and CDR2 FQGNSA. Trimming at V came to 8 bases and at J to 7 bases, leaving 13 bases not matched to a gene. The CDR3 runs 15 residues. The CDR3 is CASGGPTGAGNIQYF. In DNA, the CDR3 is TGTGCCAGCGGGGGCCCGACAGGGGCGGGGAACATTCAGTACTTC.